This T cell receptor (beta chain) was sequenced for a study of T cell responses to AZD1222 COVID-19 vaccine. Assay: immunoSEQ multiplex PCR; the TCRdb copy retains only in-frame clones and omits some. The sample shows about 120,000 clones, roughly 86% of them seen only once. The CDR3 contains 12 residues. CDR1 MNHEY and CDR2 SVGAGI come from the germline V gene. The V end was cut by 6 bases, the J end by 3 bases, with 9 bases between. The origin of this receptor is an adult who received the AZD1222 COVID-19 vaccine. The chain recombines TRBV6-5 with TRBJ2-7; unclear D gene. Sequenced here: peripheral blood, sampled 28 days after the second AZD1222 dose. The CDR3 sequence: CASSDPGYEQYF. The CDR3 bases are TGTGCCAGCAGCGATCCCGGCTACGAGCAGTACTTC.